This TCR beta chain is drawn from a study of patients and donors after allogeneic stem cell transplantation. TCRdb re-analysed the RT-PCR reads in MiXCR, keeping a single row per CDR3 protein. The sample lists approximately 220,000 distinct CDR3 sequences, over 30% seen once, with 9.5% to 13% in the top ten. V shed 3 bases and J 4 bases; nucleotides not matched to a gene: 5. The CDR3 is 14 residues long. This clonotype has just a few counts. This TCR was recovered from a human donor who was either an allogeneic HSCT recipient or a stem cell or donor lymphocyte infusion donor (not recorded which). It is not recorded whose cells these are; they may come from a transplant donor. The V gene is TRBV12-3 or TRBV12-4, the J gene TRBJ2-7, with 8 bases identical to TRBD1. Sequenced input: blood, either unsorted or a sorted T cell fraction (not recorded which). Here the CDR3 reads CASSLDRDGYEQYF. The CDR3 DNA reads TGTGCCAGCAGTTTGGACAGGGATGGATACGAGCAGTACTTC.